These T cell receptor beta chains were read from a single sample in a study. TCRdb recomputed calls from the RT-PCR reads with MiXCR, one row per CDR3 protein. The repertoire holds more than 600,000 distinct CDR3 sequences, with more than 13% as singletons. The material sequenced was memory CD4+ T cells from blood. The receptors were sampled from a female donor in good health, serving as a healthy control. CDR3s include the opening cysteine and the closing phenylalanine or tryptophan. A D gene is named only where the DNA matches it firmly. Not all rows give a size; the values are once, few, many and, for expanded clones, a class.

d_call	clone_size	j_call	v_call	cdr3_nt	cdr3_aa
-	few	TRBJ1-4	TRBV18	TGTGCCAGCTCAGGTTGGAAGGGAAAACTGTTTTTT	CASSGWKGKLFF
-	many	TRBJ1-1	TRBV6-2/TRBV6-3	TGTGCCACCAAACTAGGGCAGACCAACACTGAAGCTTTCTTT	CATKLGQTNTEAFF
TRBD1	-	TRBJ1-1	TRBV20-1	TGCAGTGCTCCTGACCCGGGACAGGGAGACACTGAAGCTTTCTTT	CSAPDPGQGDTEAFF
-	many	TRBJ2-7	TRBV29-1	TGCAGCGTGAAACGGGGGTCTTCCTACGAGCAGTACTTC	CSVKRGSSYEQYF
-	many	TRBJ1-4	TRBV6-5	TGTGCCAGCAGTTACACCTTGGCAACTAATGAAAAACTGTTTTTT	CASSYTLATNEKLFF
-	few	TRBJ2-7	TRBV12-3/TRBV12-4	TGTGCCAGCAGTCTGGGAATTGGGCAGTACTTC	CASSLGIGQYF
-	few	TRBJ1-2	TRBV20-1	TGCAGTGCTAGAGATAGTGGCAGAACTTTCTATGGCTACACCTTC	CSARDSGRTFYGYTF
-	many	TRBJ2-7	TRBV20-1	TGCAGTGCTAGAGACAACTACGAGCAGTACTTC	CSARDNYEQYF
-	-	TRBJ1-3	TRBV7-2	TGTGCCAGCAGCTTAGTAGCGACAGGAAACACCATATATTTT	CASSLVATGNTIYF
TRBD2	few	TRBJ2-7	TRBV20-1	TGCAGTGCTCCCCCGAGCAGCGGGAGGGCCTACGAGCAGTACTTC	CSAPPSSGRAYEQYF